Listed below are T cell receptor beta chains from one sample, sequenced in a study of blood T cell repertoires in COVID-19. Generated by immunoSEQ multiplex PCR, the TCRdb table keeps only in-frame clones and is missing some. The sample consists of 310,000 or so clones, around 90% of them appearing once. Sequences were obtained from peripheral blood. The source is a woman aged 45 to 65 who had recovered from COVID-19. CDR3s include the opening cysteine and the closing phenylalanine or tryptophan. Each record gives: CDR3 length, V gene, D gene, J gene, clone size, CDR3 protein, CDR3 DNA. D genes are given only for firm matches. The size field is filled for only some rows; it gives once, few, many or a size class.

15	TRBV28	.	TRBJ2-3	.	CATTHTGPSTDTQYF	TGTGCCACCACTCATACAGGGCCTAGCACAGATACGCAGTATTTT
11	TRBV30	TRBD2	TRBJ2-7	.	CAWDAGGEQYF	TGTGCCTGGGATGCGGGAGGCGAGCAGTACTTC
14	TRBV11-2	.	TRBJ1-1	.	CASSSQGSYTEAFF	TGTGCCAGCAGCTCCCAGGGATCGTACACTGAAGCTTTCTTT
13	TRBV19	.	TRBJ2-2	.	CASRTLNTGELFF	TGTGCGAGTAGGACACTGAACACCGGGGAGCTGTTTTTT
16	TRBV27	TRBD1	TRBJ1-6	.	CASSPRQGSHNSPLHF	TGTGCCAGCAGTCCAAGACAGGGTTCGCATAATTCACCCCTCCACTTT
17	TRBV30	TRBD2	TRBJ2-7	.	CAWSVREPGLAIYEQYF	TGTGCCTGGAGTGTACGGGAACCGGGACTAGCTATATACGAGCAGTACTTC
12	TRBV2	.	TRBJ2-7	.	CASTNRVYEQYF	TGTGCCAGCACAAACAGGGTGTACGAGCAGTACTTC
16	TRBV6-2/TRBV6-3	TRBD1	TRBJ2-3	.	CASSYGTGMGADTQYF	TGTGCCAGCAGTTACGGGACAGGGATGGGCGCAGATACGCAGTATTTT
15	TRBV5-1	.	TRBJ1-1	.	CASSLVAGSGTEAFF	TGCGCCAGCAGCTTGGTGGCAGGAAGTGGTACTGAAGCTTTCTTT
14	TRBV7-9	TRBD1	TRBJ2-1	.	CASSSPGQGTPQFF	TGTGCCAGCAGCTCCCCGGGACAGGGTACCCCACAGTTCTTC
14	TRBV30	.	TRBJ2-6	.	CAWSRTLGANVLTF	TGTGCCTGGAGTCGTACTCTTGGGGCCAACGTCCTGACTTTC
11	TRBV20-1	.	TRBJ2-5	once	CSAPVGETQYF	TGCAGTGCCCCGGTCGGAGAGACCCAGTACTTC
17	TRBV28	.	TRBJ1-6	.	CASSLGLIRDFNSPLHF	TGTGCCAGCAGTTTAGGCCTGATCCGGGACTTTAATTCACCCCTCCACTTT
15	TRBV2	.	TRBJ1-5	.	CASSERTGSGQPQHF	TGTGCCAGCAGCGAGAGAACAGGGTCGGGTCAGCCCCAGCATTTT
13	TRBV5-1	.	TRBJ2-7	.	CASSLPNSYEQYF	TGCGCCAGCAGCTTACCTAACTCCTACGAGCAGTACTTC
11	TRBV12-3/TRBV12-4	.	TRBJ1-1	once	CASSKYTEAFF	TGTGCCAGCAGTAAATACACAGAAGCTTTCTTT
16	TRBV28	.	TRBJ1-2	.	CASSSLLIQGTYGYTF	TGTGCCAGCAGTTCATTACTCATCCAGGGTACCTATGGCTACACCTTC
17	TRBV5-1	.	TRBJ2-1	.	CASWMDTSSLSYNEQFF	TGCGCCAGCTGGATGGATACTAGCAGCTTGTCCTACAATGAGCAGTTCTTC
16	TRBV30	TRBD1	TRBJ2-7	.	CAWSGGTDRGGYEQYF	TGTGCCTGGAGTGGGGGGACAGACAGGGGTGGCTACGAGCAGTACTTC
14	TRBV7-8	.	TRBJ1-1	.	CASSLGAGNTEAFF	TGTGCCAGCAGCTTAGGGGCGGGGAACACTGAAGCTTTCTTT
14	TRBV6-5	.	TRBJ1-5	.	CASHTNSNNQPQHF	TGTGCCAGCCATACCAACAGTAACAATCAGCCCCAGCATTTT
16	TRBV27	.	TRBJ1-1	.	CASSYTPGGMNTEAFF	TGTGCCAGCAGTTATACACCGGGGGGGATGAACACTGAAGCTTTCTTT
14	TRBV3-1/TRBV3-2	.	TRBJ1-1	.	CASSQAGRGAEAFF	TGTGCCAGCAGCCAGGCCGGACGGGGAGCTGAAGCTTTCTTT
14	TRBV6-6	TRBD1	TRBJ1-4	.	CASPSRDSAGKLFF	TGTGCCAGTCCATCCCGGGACAGTGCCGGAAAACTGTTTTTT
12	TRBV5-1	.	TRBJ1-2	.	CASSLGQAGYTF	TGCGCCAGCAGCTTGGGACAGGCGGGCTACACCTTC
15	TRBV4-3	TRBD1	TRBJ1-1	.	CASSHPRGRGTEAFF	TGCGCCAGCAGCCATCCAAGGGGGCGGGGAACTGAAGCTTTCTTT
15	TRBV6-6	.	TRBJ2-6	.	CASSSQRQGGNVLTF	TGTGCCAGCAGTTCTCAACGACAGGGAGGAAACGTCCTGACTTTC
16	TRBV5-1	TRBD1	TRBJ2-7	.	CASSLAGTGALYEQYF	TGCGCCAGCAGCTTGGCGGGGACAGGGGCTTTATACGAGCAGTACTTC